The 6 T cell receptor beta chains below come from one sample, sequenced in a study of monozygotic twins with inflammatory bowel disease (dated by TCRdb to the late 2010s). Preparation of the library involved 5' RACE. The sequencer listed for this sample is Illumina HiSeq 2500. Reads reprocessed by TCRdb are summarized as one entry per CDR3 protein sequence, and DNA is absent. This sample's listing comprises around 400,000 distinct CDR3 sequences. The ten largest clones add up to around 2.3% of the sample. The source material was blood. These receptors all stem from a human donor with ulcerative colitis or Crohn's disease, or a healthy co-twin of an affected twin (not recorded which).

The chain is built from TRBV9 and TRBJ2-1; as DNA is missing, the TRBD2 call by TCRdb cannot be tested. Looked up from germline, CDR1 is SGDLS and CDR2 is YYNGEE. CDR3 size: 16 residues. The CDR3 here is CASSVGPPNYYNEQFF.

V usage is TRBV28 and J usage is TRBJ2-3; TCRdb indicates TRBD2, and absent DNA this call remains unverified. CDR1 and CDR2 (germline): MDHEN, SYDVKM. The CDR3 spans 12 residues. The CDR3 spells CASGRSTDTQYF. The variable domain in full, completed from reference TRBV28 and TRBJ2-3, reads DVKVTQSSRYLVKRTGEKVFLECVQDMDHENMFWYRQDPGLGLRLIYFSYDVKMKEKGDIPEGYSVSREKKERFSLILESASTNQTSMYLCASGRSTDTQYFGPGTRLTVL.

The chain uses TRBV12-3 or TRBV12-4 and TRBJ1-5; TCRdb returns TRBD1, unconfirmable since there is no DNA. This CDR3 has 15 amino acids. CDR3 amino acids: CASSFGGQLNQPQHF.

The chain couples TRBV10-3 to TRBJ2-3; TCRdb gives TRBD1 as the D gene, but with no DNA this cannot be confirmed. CDR1 is ENHRY, CDR2 SYGVKD, per germline. The CDR3 has 15 amino acids. The CDR3 reads CAIAQARLSTDTQYF.

This chain connects TRBV20-1 to TRBJ2-1; absent DNA, TCRdb's TRBD1 call cannot be checked. The CDR3 is 14 residues long. Germline CDR1 is DFQATT and CDR2 is SNEGSKA (reference sequence). The chain's CDR3 is CSATRVSSYNEQFF.

The chain links TRBV5-1 to TRBJ2-3; lacking DNA, the TRBD2 call made by TCRdb goes unchecked. From germline, CDR1 is SGHRS and CDR2 YFSETQ. There are 16 residues in the CDR3. CDR3 amino acids: CASSLADGRGADTQYF. The whole variable domain, remainder taken from reference TRBV5-1 and TRBJ2-3, is KAGVTQTPRYLIKTRGQQVTLSCSPISGHRSVSWYQQTPGQGLQFLFEYFSETQRNKGNFPGRFSGRQFSNSRSEMNVSTLELGDSALYLCASSLADGRGADTQYFGPGTRLTVL.